This T cell receptor (beta chain) was identified during a study of patients and donors after allogeneic stem cell transplantation. TCRdb fed the RT-PCR reads into MiXCR, producing one record per CDR3 protein. This repertoire shows about 110,000 distinct CDR3 sequences, around 38% found once; its top ten account for 27%. In germline, CDR1 is DFQATT, CDR2 SNEGSKA (reference sequence). The V end lost 0 bases, the J end lost 5 bases, and 7 bases lay between the germline ends. CDR3 length equals 12 residues. This clonotype was sampled from a human donor who was either an allogeneic HSCT recipient or a stem cell or donor lymphocyte infusion donor (not recorded which). It is not recorded whose cells these are; they may come from a transplant donor. Input material: blood, either unsorted or a sorted T cell fraction (not recorded which). This sequence joins TRBV20-1 and TRBJ2-5; D not certain. For the CDR3, the DNA is TGCAGTGCTAGAGATGAGAGGGAGACCCAGTACTTC. Its protein product is CSARDERETQYF.